The rows below give T cell receptor beta chains drawn from one sample of a study of tumor-infiltrating lymphocytes in oesophageal squamous cell carcinoma. TCRdb used MiXCR to reprocess the PCR reads, holding one entry per CDR3 protein. The data show just under 20,000 distinct CDR3 sequences, with 40% to 45% seen just once and about 13% held by the top ten. The source material was normal esophageal tissue next to the tumor. The receptor source for this set is a male donor with esophageal squamous cell carcinoma. Both conserved end residues are part of each CDR3. A D gene is named only where the DNA matches it firmly. Clone size, where shown, is once, few, many, or a class for clones that have expanded.

v_gene	d_gene	abundance	j_gene	CDR3nt	CDR3aa
TRBV12-3/TRBV12-4	TRBD2	NA	TRBJ2-1	TGTGCCAGCAGTTTTACGAGACTAGCGGGCGAGCAGTTCTTC	CASSFTRLAGEQFF
TRBV20-1	NA	few	TRBJ2-1	TGCAGTGCTAGAGCGAGGTTCGGGAATGAGCAGTTCTTC	CSARARFGNEQFF
TRBV7-9	TRBD2	many	TRBJ2-1	TGTGTTACGCGACGGGCTAGCGGGAGAGGGGGGAATGAGCAGTTCTTC	CVTRRASGRGGNEQFF
TRBV19	NA	NA	TRBJ1-2	TGTGCCAGTAGTATAGACAGGGTCGGCGGCTACACCTTC	CASSIDRVGGYTF
TRBV10-2	NA	few	TRBJ2-3	TGCGCCAGCAGTGTCGGAAGAAGCACAGATACGCAGTATTTT	CASSVGRSTDTQYF
TRBV7-8	NA	few	TRBJ2-3	TGTGCCAGCAGCTCACCTAGCTTGGCAGATACGCAGTATTTT	CASSSPSLADTQYF
TRBV6-6	TRBD1	NA	TRBJ2-5	TGTGCCAGCAGTCGACAGGGCAGGGAGCAGTACTTC	CASSRQGREQYF
TRBV7-8	TRBD2	medium-sized	TRBJ2-7	TGTGCCAGCAGCCGGAGAAGGGTAACGGGAGGGGCGGGCGAGCAGTACTTC	CASSRRRVTGGAGEQYF
TRBV19	NA	many	TRBJ1-5	TGTGCCAGTAGTATGCTTAGCAATCAGCCCCAGCATTTT	CASSMLSNQPQHF
TRBV9	NA	NA	TRBJ2-7	TGTGCCAGCAGCGTAGGACCGGGGGTCTCCTACGAGCAGTACTTC	CASSVGPGVSYEQYF